This passage covers 8 T cell receptor beta chains from one sample sequenced in a study of blood T cells in healthy people across ages. PCR was performed a second time for about 7 to 12 cycles using a sample-barcoded 5' primer and a J-beta primer mix. TCRdb fed the 5' RACE reads into MiXCR, producing one record per CDR3 protein. The sample shows approximately 1,000,000 distinct CDR3 sequences, about two fifths of them seen only once. Source material: blood. Every receptor here comes from a man aged 18-30 years in good health.

V gene TRBV7-9 combines with J gene TRBJ2-1; D gene uncertain. The CDR3 has 11 amino acids. CDR1 is SEHNR, CDR2 FQNEAQ, per germline (reference sequence). V lost 5 bases and J 13 bases, leaving 12 bases between the germline ends. DNA for the CDR3: TGTGCCAGCAGCCAAGTTCGTAAACAGTTCTTC. The encoded protein is CASSQVRKQFF.

This chain's CDR3 is CASRRDRETDTQYF. CDR3 DNA sequence: TGTGCCAGTCGACGGGACAGGGAAACAGATACGCAGTATTTT. This chain uses TRBV6-2 or TRBV6-3 with TRBJ2-3; 9 positions agree with TRBD1. Germline loops: CDR1 MNHEY, CDR2 SVGEGT. V lost 9 bases to trimming and J lost 3 bases; unmatched junction nucleotides: 7. The CDR3 totals 14 residues.

The genes are TRBV7-9 and TRBJ1-2; D remains unclear. Trimming removed 3 bases at V and 5 bases at J, with 10 bases between. The CDR3 contains 13 residues. The V gene's germline CDR1 is SEHNR and CDR2 FQNEAQ (reference sequence). CDR3 in amino acids: CASSFEGTYGYTF. CDR3 nucleotide sequence: TGTGCCAGCAGCTTTGAGGGTACTTATGGCTACACCTTC. The variable domain in full, completed from reference TRBV7-9 and TRBJ1-2, reads DTGVSQNPRHKITKRGQNVTFRCDPISEHNRLYWYRQTLGQGPEFLTYFQNEAQLEKSRLLSDRFSAERPKGSFSTLEIQRTEQGDSAMYLCASSFEGTYGYTFGSGTRLTVV.

The V gene is TRBV7-3, the J gene TRBJ2-2; unclear D gene. The V gene lost 5 bases and the J gene lost 1 base, with 14 bases spanning the gap. CDR3 size: 16 residues. Germline loops: CDR1 SGHTA, CDR2 FQGTGA. The CDR3 nucleotides are TGTGCCAGCAGCCGGACGGCAGGTCTGAACACCGGGGAGCTGTTTTTT. Protein: CASSRTAGLNTGELFF.

The sample holds a few counts of this clonotype. This chain joins TRBV4-1 and TRBJ2-1; possible D gene TRBD1, 5 bases. The CDR3 consists of 16 residues. Per the germline V gene, CDR1 is MGHRA and CDR2 is YSYEKL. Deletions cut 4 bases from V and 0 bases from J, with 13 bases between. CDR3 in amino acids: CASSRLRESSYNEQFF. In DNA, the CDR3 is TGCGCCAGCAGCCGCCTCAGGGAAAGCTCCTACAATGAGCAGTTCTTC.

This clonotype showed up just a few times. V is TRBV12-3 or TRBV12-4 and J is TRBJ1-4; no clear D. The CDR3 spans 11 residues. V was clipped by 5 bases and J by 14 bases, with 12 bases between them. In DNA form, the CDR3 reads TGTGCCAGCAGTCAAGCCGGGATCCTGTTTTTT. This codes for CASSQAGILFF.

This clonotype was seen only a few times. J is TRBJ2-4 and V is TRBV7-2; 9 bases are shared with TRBD2. Losses at the gene ends were 0 bases for V and 4 bases for J; bases not matched to a gene: 4. CDR3 length: 16 residues. The germline CDR1 and CDR2 sequences are SGHTA and FQGNSA. The DNA of the CDR3 is TGTGCCAGCAGCTTAGCCGACAGCGGGGGGAAAAACATTCAGTACTTC. It is translated as CASSLADSGGKNIQYF.

J is TRBJ2-5 and V is TRBV7-2, with a tentative D call TRBD2 (7 bases). The CDR3 extends over 15 amino acids. Germline V gene lookup returns CDR1 SGHTA and CDR2 FQGNSA. V was trimmed by 1 base and J by 4 bases, leaving 13 bases between them. CDR3 in amino acids: CASSLGGGSGETQYF. Written as DNA, the CDR3 is TGTGCCAGCAGCTTAGGGGGGGGCAGTGGAGAGACCCAGTACTTC.